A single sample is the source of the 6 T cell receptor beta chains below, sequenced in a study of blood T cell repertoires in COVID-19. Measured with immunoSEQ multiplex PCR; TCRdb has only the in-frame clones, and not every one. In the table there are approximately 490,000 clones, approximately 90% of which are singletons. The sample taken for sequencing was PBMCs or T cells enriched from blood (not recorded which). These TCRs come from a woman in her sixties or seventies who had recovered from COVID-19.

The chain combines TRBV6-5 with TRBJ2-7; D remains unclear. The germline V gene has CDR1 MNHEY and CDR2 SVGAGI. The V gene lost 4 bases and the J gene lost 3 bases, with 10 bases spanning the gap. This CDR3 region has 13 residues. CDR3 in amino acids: CASSFGLGYEQYF. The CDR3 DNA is TGTGCCAGCAGTTTCGGGTTAGGCTACGAGCAGTACTTC.

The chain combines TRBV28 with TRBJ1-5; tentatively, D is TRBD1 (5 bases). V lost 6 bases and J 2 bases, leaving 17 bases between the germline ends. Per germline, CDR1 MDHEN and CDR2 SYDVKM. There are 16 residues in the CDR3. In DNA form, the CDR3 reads TGTGCCAGCAGCTTCTACCGGGGGTCTGGCAATCAGCCCCAGCATTTT. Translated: CASSFYRGSGNQPQHF.

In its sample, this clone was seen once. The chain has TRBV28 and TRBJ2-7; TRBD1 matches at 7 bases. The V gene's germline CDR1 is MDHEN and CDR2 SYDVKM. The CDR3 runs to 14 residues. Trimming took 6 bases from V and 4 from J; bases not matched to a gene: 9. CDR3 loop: CASSQPGTEYEQYV. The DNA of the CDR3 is TGTGCCAGCAGCCAACCGGGGACAGAATACGAGCAGTACGTC.

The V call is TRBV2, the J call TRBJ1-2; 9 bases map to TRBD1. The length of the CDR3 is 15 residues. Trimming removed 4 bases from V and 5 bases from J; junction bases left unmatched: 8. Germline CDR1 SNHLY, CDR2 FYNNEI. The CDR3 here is CASSGVYDRGYGYTF. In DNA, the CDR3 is TGTGCCAGCAGTGGGGTATATGACAGGGGGTATGGCTACACCTTC.

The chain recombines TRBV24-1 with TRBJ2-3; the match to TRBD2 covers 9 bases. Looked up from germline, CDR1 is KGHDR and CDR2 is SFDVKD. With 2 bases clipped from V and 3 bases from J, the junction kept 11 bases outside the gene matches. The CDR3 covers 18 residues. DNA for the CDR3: TGTGCCACCAGTGATTCCCCTTGGGCTAGCGGGGTGACAGATACGCAGTATTTT. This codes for CATSDSPWASGVTDTQYF.

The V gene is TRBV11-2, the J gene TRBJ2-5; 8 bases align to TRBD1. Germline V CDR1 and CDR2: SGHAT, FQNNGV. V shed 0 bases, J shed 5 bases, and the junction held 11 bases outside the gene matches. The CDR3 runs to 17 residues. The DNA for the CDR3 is TGTGCCAGCAGCTTAGATCCGGGACAGGTAACTCGTGAGACCCAGTACTTC. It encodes CASSLDPGQVTRETQYF.